This T cell receptor (beta chain) was recorded in a study of blood T cell repertoires in COVID-19 (dated by TCRdb to about 2020). General notes on the study: The collaborator samples originated in the United States, Italy and Spain and spanned the acute and convalescent phases of COVID-19. The dataset comprised deeply sampled blood TCRbeta repertoires from subjects exposed to, actively infected with, or recovered from COVID-19. Samples were obtained from the ongoing ImmuneRACE study (first 160 participants) and from about 1,300 subjects provided by 6 global collaborators. Where available, HLA class I and class II types were obtained from metadata supplied by the sample provider rather than from assay-based typing. The prospective study material was composed of cDNA or gDNA derived from T cells, B-cell-depleted T cells, or PBMCs. The repertoires were released in a freely available public database meant as a resource for research on the immune response to SARS-CoV-2. The sample metadata nearly always contained a de-identified subject ID, COVID-19 status, age in years and sex. What the authors observed across the whole study: The quantity of clinical and demographic metadata differed by source and by participant and was supplied without curation.

This clone turned up a few times. There is no known antigen for this receptor. Base qualities were left out, and no much larger clone turns up one base away. The immunoSEQ Assay, a bias-controlled multiplex PCR, was used to amplify TCRbeta CDR3 regions from genomic DNA. Concerning the study's data processing: The number of nucleated cells in each sample was estimated from the amplification of reference gene primers within the assay. To quantify the absolute abundance of each unique TCRbeta CDR3 rearrangement, sequence reads were collapsed and filtered. For each sample, productive Simpson clonality was calculated as the square root of Simpson's diversity index across productive rearrangements. Not all clones reach the TCRdb copy of this immuneACCESS table, which keeps in-frame sequences only. Checked studies attribute under half of the gap to unresolved V genes and leave the rest unexplained. V, J and clone size derive from that table, while D and trimming were established from the DNA sequence. In all, the sample holds about 140,000 clones, and around four fifths of those were seen once. The ten largest clones capture around 6.5% of the sample.

Participants in the prospective study were enrolled through a virtual design, were aged roughly 18 to 100 years, and lived in 24 United States geographic areas. Cohort assignment in the prospective study relied on participant-reported clinical history from a screening survey and a study questionnaire. For ImmuneRACE Cohort 3, a participant was defined as recovered based on two consecutive negative NP/OP PCR tests, clearance by a healthcare professional, or resolution of symptoms. In the prospective study, mobile phlebotomists collected whole blood, serum and a nasopharyngeal or oropharyngeal swab from each participant. Prospective study participants could optionally give additional blood draws and questionnaires over an approximately two-month period. Before DNA extraction, blood samples from the prospective study were shipped at room temperature or frozen. Per the germline V gene (reference sequence), WNHNN is the CDR1 and SYGVQD is the CDR2. The CDR3 covers 17 residues, taking in both the cysteine and the phenylalanine. The only DNA kept is the CDR3, 51 bases in frame from the first base. The V and J ends are trimmed by 6 bases and 5 bases, leaving 23 bases between them.

Sequencing was done on a sample of PBMCs or T cells enriched from blood (not recorded which). This clonotype originated in a woman aged 40 to 50 who had recovered from COVID-19. The V and J genes are TRBV10-1 and TRBJ2-1, with the D gene uncertain. In nucleotides, the sequence is TGCGCCAGCAGAGACTCGAACTTCACCCCGGCCCACAATGAGCAGTTCTTC. This yields the protein CASRDSNFTPAHNEQFF.